This TCR beta chain was retrieved from a study of T cell changes during pregnancy in multiple sclerosis. This CDR3 spans 15 amino acids. The germline V gene has CDR1 SGHDT and CDR2 YYEEEE. The germline V and J ends were trimmed by 4 bases and 4 bases, with 12 bases remaining between them. Profiled with immunoSEQ multiplex PCR; TCRdb holds only in-frame clones, not every one. This sample has 35,000 or so clones, with 90% to 95% found just once. The receptor was isolated from a female donor in good health, enrolled as a control in a pregnancy study. This specimen consisted of CD4+ T cells from peripheral blood mononuclear cells, obtained in the third trimester of pregnancy. J is TRBJ2-6 and V is TRBV5-6, with D possibly being TRBD2 (5 bases). The CDR3 here is CASSHLGRGANVLTF. The DNA of the CDR3 is TGTGCCAGCAGCCACCTGGGGAGAGGGGCCAACGTCCTGACTTTC.